This passage covers 8 T cell receptor beta chains from one sample sequenced in a study of control samples from healthy donors and cancer patients. Sequencing was performed with immunoSEQ multiplex PCR; in TCRdb, only in-frame clones are kept and a portion is missing. The sample includes 150,000 to 200,000 clones, roughly 89% of them seen just once. The sample consisted of blood. These receptors all come from a woman in her 30s in good health.

The V and J genes are TRBV13 and TRBJ2-5; D is uncertain. This CDR3 is 13 amino acids long. The V end was cut by 2 bases, the J end by 0 bases, with 4 bases between. CDR1 and CDR2 from the germline V gene are PRHDT and FYEKMQ (reference sequence). CDR3 residues: CASSLIDQETQYF. The DNA of the CDR3 is TGTGCCAGCAGCTTAATAGACCAAGAGACCCAGTACTTC.

The chain uses TRBV9 and TRBJ1-2; TRBD1 might be the D (5 bases). Between the trimmed V and J ends, which lost 0 bases and 4 bases, there was a span of 13 bases. Germline CDR1 is SGDLS and CDR2 is YYNGEE. The CDR3 is 15 residues long. The CDR3: CASSVVAQGSYGYTF. CDR3 coding DNA: TGTGCCAGCAGCGTAGTGGCTCAGGGATCCTATGGCTACACCTTC.

This chain joins TRBV7-3 and TRBJ2-1; 13 bases agree with TRBD2. Looked up from germline, CDR1 is SGHTA and CDR2 is FQGTGA. There are 18 residues in the CDR3. Germline trimming cut 5 bases from V and 0 bases from J; bases unmatched to any gene: 7. In nucleotides, the CDR3 is TGTGCCAGCAGCCGAGGACTAGCGGGGGAGAGCTCCTACAATGAGCAGTTCTTC. Translation gives CASSRGLAGESSYNEQFF.

The chain links TRBV5-4 to TRBJ1-4, with D perhaps TRBD1 (5 bases). Germline CDR1 and CDR2: SGHNT and YYREEE (reference sequence). The CDR3 runs 15 residues. Between the trimmed V and J ends, which lost 0 bases and 1 base, there was a span of 7 bases. The CDR3 protein is CASSLGGQTNEKLFF. For the CDR3, the DNA is TGTGCCAGCAGCTTGGGCGGACAAACTAATGAAAAACTGTTTTTT.

The chain uses TRBV6-5 and TRBJ1-4; TRBD1 aligns across 10 bases. CDR1 is MNHEY, CDR2 SVGAGI, per germline. The length of the CDR3 is 15 residues. Losses at the gene ends were 2 bases for V and 5 bases for J; bases not matched to a gene: 2. Written as DNA, the CDR3 is TGTGCCAGCAGTTACGGGGACAGGGGAAATGAAAAACTGTTTTTT. It yields the protein CASSYGDRGNEKLFF.

The chain recombines TRBV7-2 with TRBJ1-1; D is unresolved. This CDR3 has 15 amino acids. The germline V gene encodes CDR1 SGHTA and CDR2 FQGNSA. Trimming left V 4 bases short and J 0 bases short, with 12 bases between. In DNA form, the CDR3 reads TGTGCCAGCAGCTCCAACCCGACGATGAACACTGAAGCTTTCTTT. Its protein is CASSSNPTMNTEAFF.

The rearrangement links TRBV12-3 or TRBV12-4 to TRBJ1-1, with D possibly matching TRBD1 (5 bases). V lost 3 bases, J lost 11 bases, and 16 bases lay in between. CDR3 length equals 13 residues. The CDR3 bases are TGTGCCAGCAGTTTTGGCGGGGGGGATGACGCTTTCTTT. It is translated as CASSFGGGDDAFF.

V and J are TRBV5-4 and TRBJ2-7, with 7 bases aligning to TRBD2. The germline CDR1 and CDR2 sequences are SGHNT and YYREEE (reference sequence). This CDR3 spans 13 amino acids. J gave up 3 bases and V 5 bases, and 5 bases lay outside the gene matches. CDR3 loop: CASSPGLNYEQYF. The CDR3 nucleotides read TGTGCCAGCAGTCCGGGACTAAACTACGAGCAGTACTTC.